These 4 T cell receptor beta chains originate from one sample sequenced in a study of T-cell memory formation after mild COVID-19. TCRdb reprocessed the 5' RACE reads via MiXCR and lists one record per CDR3 protein. This sample has about 270,000 distinct CDR3 sequences, with about a sixth found just once. The sample taken for sequencing was PBMCs or a T cell subset sorted from them (not recorded which). These receptors were obtained from a man younger than 35 who had mild COVID-19 (a few samples of this study predate the infection). Cell type and time point are not known.

V usage is TRBV11-3 and J usage is TRBJ2-3, with unresolved D. The V end was cut by 3 bases, the J end by 14 bases, with 15 bases between. CDR3 size: 12 residues. In germline, CDR1 is SGHNT, CDR2 YENEEA. CDR3 sequence reads: CASSFDGEGLYF. The CDR3 DNA reads as TGTGCCAGCAGCTTTGATGGGGAAGGTCTGTATTTT.

This chain joins TRBV18 and TRBJ1-1, with D possibly matching TRBD1 (6 bases). Germline V CDR1 and CDR2: KGHSH, LQKENI. With 2 bases removed from V and 5 bases from J, the gap between germline ends came to 18 bases. This CDR3 has 16 residues. The CDR3 here is CASSPMSARGGTEAFF. The CDR3 DNA reads as TGTGCCAGCTCACCAATGAGTGCCAGGGGTGGTACTGAAGCTTTCTTT.

This clonotype has only a few counts. The J gene is TRBJ2-5, the V gene TRBV20-1, with 12 bases lining up with TRBD2. Germline V gene lookup returns CDR1 DFQATT and CDR2 SNEGSKA (reference sequence). CDR3 length equals 15 residues. Germline trimming cut 1 base from V and 1 base from J; bases unmatched to any gene: 1. CDR3 nucleotide sequence: TGCAGTGCTAGAGGGACTAGCGGGGTCCAAGAGACCCAGTACTTC. It yields the protein CSARGTSGVQETQYF.

This clonotype was observed at least ten times. This chain joins TRBV5-5 and TRBJ1-1; D is ambiguous. V shed 0 bases and J shed 7 bases, with 13 bases lying between them. CDR1 and CDR2 (germline): SGHKS, YYEKEE (reference sequence). The length of the CDR3 is 14 residues. DNA for the CDR3: TGTGCCAGCAGCTTGGCCTCAACAGCCGATGAAGCTTTCTTT. This sequence encodes CASSLASTADEAFF.